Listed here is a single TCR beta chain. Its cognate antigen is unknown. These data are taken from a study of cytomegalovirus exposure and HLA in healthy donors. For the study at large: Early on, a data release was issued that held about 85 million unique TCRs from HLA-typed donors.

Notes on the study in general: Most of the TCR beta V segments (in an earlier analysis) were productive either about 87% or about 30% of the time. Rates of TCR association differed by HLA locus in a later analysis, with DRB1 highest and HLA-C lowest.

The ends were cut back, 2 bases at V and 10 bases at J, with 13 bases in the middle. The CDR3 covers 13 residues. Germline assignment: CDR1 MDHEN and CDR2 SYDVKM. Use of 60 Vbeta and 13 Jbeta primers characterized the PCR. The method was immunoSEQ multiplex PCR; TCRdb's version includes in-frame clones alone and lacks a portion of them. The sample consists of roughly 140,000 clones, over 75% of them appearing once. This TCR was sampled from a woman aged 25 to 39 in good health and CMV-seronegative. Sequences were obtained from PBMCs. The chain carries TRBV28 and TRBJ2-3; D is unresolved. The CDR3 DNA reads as TGTGCCAGCAGTTTACCGAGGCTCTCAGCGCAGTATTTT. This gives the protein CASSLPRLSAQYF.